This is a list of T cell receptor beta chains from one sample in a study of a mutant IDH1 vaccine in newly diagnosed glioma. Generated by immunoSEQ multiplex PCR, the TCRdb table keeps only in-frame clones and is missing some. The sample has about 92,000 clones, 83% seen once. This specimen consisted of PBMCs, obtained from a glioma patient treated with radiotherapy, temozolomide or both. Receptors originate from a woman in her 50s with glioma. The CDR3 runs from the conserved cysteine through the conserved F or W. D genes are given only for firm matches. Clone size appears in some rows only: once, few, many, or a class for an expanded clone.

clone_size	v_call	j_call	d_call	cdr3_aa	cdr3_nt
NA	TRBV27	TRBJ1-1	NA	CASSLGVLSNTEAFF	TGTGCCAGCAGTTTAGGGGTATTATCCAACACTGAAGCTTTCTTT
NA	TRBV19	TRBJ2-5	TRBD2	CASSFGLAGQETQYF	TGTGCCAGTAGTTTCGGACTAGCGGGTCAAGAGACCCAGTACTTC
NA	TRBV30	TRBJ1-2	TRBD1	CAWREPGQTYGYTF	TGTGCCTGGAGGGAACCGGGACAGACTTATGGCTACACCTTC
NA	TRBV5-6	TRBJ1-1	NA	CASSPDMNTEAFF	TGTGCCAGCAGTCCTGATATGAACACTGAAGCTTTCTTT
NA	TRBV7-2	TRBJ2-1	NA	CASSLNRYNEQFF	TGTGCCAGCAGCTTAAACAGGTACAATGAGCAGTTCTTC
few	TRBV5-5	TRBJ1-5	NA	CASSWYAGNQPQHF	TGTGCCAGCAGCTGGTACGCGGGCAATCAGCCCCAGCATTTT
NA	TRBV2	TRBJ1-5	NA	CASSESAMGGRLNQPQHF	TGTGCCAGCAGTGAGTCAGCGATGGGGGGTAGGCTAAATCAGCCCCAGCATTTT
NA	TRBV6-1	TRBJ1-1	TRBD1	CASSERGTVLTEAFF	TGTGCCAGCAGTGAACGGGGGACAGTACTCACTGAAGCTTTCTTT
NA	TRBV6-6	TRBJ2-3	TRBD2	CASSYGTTQDTQYF	TGTGCCAGCAGTTACGGGACTACCCAAGATACGCAGTATTTT
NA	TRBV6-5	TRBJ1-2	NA	CASSPTVTEDYGYTF	TGTGCCAGCAGCCCAACCGTGACAGAGGACTATGGCTACACCTTC
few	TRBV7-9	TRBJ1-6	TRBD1	CASSSTTGNSPLHF	TGTGCCAGCAGCTCCACGACAGGGAATTCACCCCTCCACTTT
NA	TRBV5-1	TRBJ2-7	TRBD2	CASSWVSGGSASYEQYF	TGCGCCAGCAGCTGGGTTAGCGGGGGCTCAGCCTCCTACGAGCAGTACTTC
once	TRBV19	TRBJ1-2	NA	CASMRGTVNYGYTF	TGTGCCAGTATGAGGGGGACGGTGAATTATGGCTACACCTTC
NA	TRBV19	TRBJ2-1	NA	CASSMVFTSYNEQFF	TGTGCCAGTAGTATGGTATTTACGTCCTACAATGAGCAGTTCTTC
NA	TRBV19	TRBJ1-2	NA	CASSITIRAGVNYGYTF	TGTGCCAGTAGTATAACTATCAGGGCGGGTGTTAACTATGGCTACACCTTC
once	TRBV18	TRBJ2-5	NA	CASSPSAAQETQYF	TGTGCCAGCTCACCATCGGCAGCTCAAGAGACCCAGTACTTC
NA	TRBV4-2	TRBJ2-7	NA	CASSTRGYEQYF	TGTGCCAGCAGCACAAGGGGGTACGAGCAGTACTTC
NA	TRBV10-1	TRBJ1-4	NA	CASGWGEGEKLFF	TGCGCCAGCGGTTGGGGTGAGGGTGAAAAACTGTTTTTT
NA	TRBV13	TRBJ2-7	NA	CASSLGGREPYEQYF	TGTGCCAGCAGCTTGGGGGGACGGGAACCCTACGAGCAGTACTTC
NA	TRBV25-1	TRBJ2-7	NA	CASTGQTYEQYF	TGTGCCAGCACTGGACAGACCTACGAGCAGTACTTC
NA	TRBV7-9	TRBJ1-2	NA	CASSLGVVLLAGPHGYTF	TGTGCCAGCAGCTTAGGCGTTGTCCTTCTGGCAGGGCCACATGGCTACACCTTC
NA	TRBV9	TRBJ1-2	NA	CASSVDLSPNYGYTF	TGTGCCAGCAGCGTAGACCTATCCCCTAACTATGGCTACACCTTC
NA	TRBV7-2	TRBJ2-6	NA	CASSSDSSGANVLTF	TGTGCCAGCAGCTCTGACAGCTCTGGGGCCAACGTCCTGACTTTC
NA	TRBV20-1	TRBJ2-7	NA	CSAPGISEQYF	TGCAGTGCTCCCGGCATTAGCGAGCAGTACTTC
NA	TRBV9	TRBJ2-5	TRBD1	CASSATGGLGTQYF	TGTGCCAGCAGCGCCACAGGGGGCTTAGGGACCCAGTACTTC
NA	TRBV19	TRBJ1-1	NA	CASSIDLAAFF	TGTGCCAGTAGTATAGATCTGGCGGCTTTCTTT
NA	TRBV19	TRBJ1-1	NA	CASSPQWFGTEAFF	TGTGCCAGTAGTCCCCAGTGGTTTGGGACTGAAGCTTTCTTT
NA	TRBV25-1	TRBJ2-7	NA	CASSLVGGLEQYF	TGTGCCAGCAGCCTTGTTGGGGGTTTAGAGCAGTACTTC
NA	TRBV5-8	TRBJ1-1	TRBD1	CASSLAGGPEAFF	TGTGCCAGCAGCTTGGCAGGGGGTCCTGAAGCTTTCTTT
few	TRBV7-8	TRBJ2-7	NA	CASSLSRDTYYEQYF	TGTGCCAGCAGCTTATCTCGGGACACATACTACGAGCAGTACTTC
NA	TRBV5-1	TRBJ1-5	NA	CASSLDGGDQPQHF	TGCGCCAGCAGCTTGGACGGGGGGGATCAGCCCCAGCATTTT